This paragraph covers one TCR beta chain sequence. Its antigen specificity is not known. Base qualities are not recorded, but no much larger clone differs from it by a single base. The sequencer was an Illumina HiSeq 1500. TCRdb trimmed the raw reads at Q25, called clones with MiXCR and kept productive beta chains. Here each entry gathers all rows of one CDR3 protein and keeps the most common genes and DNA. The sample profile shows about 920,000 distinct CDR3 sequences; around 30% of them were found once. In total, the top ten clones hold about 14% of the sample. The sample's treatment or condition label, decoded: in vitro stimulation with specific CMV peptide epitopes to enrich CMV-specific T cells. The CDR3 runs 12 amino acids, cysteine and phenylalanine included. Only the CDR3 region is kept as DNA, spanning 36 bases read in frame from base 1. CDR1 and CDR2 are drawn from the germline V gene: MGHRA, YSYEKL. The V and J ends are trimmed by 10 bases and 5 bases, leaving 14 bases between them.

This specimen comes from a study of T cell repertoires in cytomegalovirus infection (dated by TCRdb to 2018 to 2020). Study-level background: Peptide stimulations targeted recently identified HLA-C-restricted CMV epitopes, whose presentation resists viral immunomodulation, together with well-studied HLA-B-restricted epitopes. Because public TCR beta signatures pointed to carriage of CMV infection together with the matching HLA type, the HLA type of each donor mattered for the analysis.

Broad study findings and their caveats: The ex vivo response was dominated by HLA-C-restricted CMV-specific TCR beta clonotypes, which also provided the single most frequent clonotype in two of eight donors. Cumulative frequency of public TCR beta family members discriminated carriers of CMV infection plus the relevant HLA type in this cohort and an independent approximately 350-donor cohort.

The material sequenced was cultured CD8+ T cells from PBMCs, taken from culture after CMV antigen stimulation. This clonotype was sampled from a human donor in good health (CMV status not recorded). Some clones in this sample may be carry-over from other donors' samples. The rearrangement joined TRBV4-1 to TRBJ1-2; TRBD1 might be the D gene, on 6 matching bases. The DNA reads TGCGCCACGGCGGGGGGCGCGTATGGCTACACCTTC. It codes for CATAGGAYGYTF.